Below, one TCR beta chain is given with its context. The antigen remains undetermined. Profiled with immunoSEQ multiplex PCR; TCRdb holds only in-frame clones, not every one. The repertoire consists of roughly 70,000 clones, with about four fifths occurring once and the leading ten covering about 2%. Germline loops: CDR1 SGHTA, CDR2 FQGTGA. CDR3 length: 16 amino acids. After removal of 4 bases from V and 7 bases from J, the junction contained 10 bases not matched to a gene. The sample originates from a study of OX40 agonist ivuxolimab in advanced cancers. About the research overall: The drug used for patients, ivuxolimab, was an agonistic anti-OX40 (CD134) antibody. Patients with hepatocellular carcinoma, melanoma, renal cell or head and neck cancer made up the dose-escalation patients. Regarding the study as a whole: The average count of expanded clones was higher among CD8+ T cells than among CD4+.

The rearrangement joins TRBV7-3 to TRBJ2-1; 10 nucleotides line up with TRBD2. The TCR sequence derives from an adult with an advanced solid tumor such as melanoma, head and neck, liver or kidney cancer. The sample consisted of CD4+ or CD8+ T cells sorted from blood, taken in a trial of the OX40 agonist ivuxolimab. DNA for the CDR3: TGTGCCAGCAGCTCTTTCGGGCTAGCGGGGGCAAATGAGCAGTTCTTC. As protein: CASSSFGLAGANEQFF.